This paragraph reports one T cell receptor beta chain. No cognate antigen has been identified for it. Per-base qualities were not stored, and no clone one base away is much larger. For sequencing of the TCRbeta CDR3 region, genomic DNA was extracted from the sorted cells. The immunoSEQ Assay was used for sequencing of TCRbeta CDR3 regions. In its TCRdb copy, this immuneACCESS table keeps in-frame sequences only and misses some clones. Where compared with another copy, unresolved V genes explain less than half of these, and the others have no known cause. This sample has around 71,000 clones in its table, and approximately 86% of those were observed once. Of the sample, approximately 1.1% falls within the top ten clones. Deletion took 0 bases off V and 0 bases off J, with a span of 8 bases between the germline ends. The CDR1 and CDR2 encoded by the germline V gene are SGHRS and YFSETQ. The CDR3 covers 15 residues, taking in both the cysteine and the phenylalanine. The CDR3 DNA has 45 bases and is translated from base 1.

This record belongs to a study of OX40 agonist ivuxolimab in advanced cancers. Concerning the study at large: Ivuxolimab, which targeted the costimulatory receptor OX40 (CD134), was an agonistic, fully human IgG2 monoclonal antibody. The point of sequencing TCRbeta in the periphery was to test whether ivuxolimab changed TCR sequence diversity and drove clonal T-cell expansion. Prior anti-PD-1, anti-PD-L1 or anti-CTLA-4 therapy was permitted, and checkpoint inhibitors had been received by less than 45% of dose-escalation patients. The paper describes the monotherapy dose-escalation part (N of about 50 patients) of the phase I trial of ivuxolimab. The dose-escalation cohort was 82.7% male with a mean age of about 54 years, ranging from 23 to 79. Of the approximately 50 dose-escalation patients, hepatocellular carcinoma was present in about 19, melanoma in around 15, renal cell carcinoma in 9 and head and neck cancer in 9. Three dose-escalation patients achieved partial responses, one with hepatocellular carcinoma and two with cutaneous melanoma. Intravenous ivuxolimab was administered to patients every 2 weeks at six dose levels: 0.01, 0.1, 0.3, 1.5, 3 and 10 mg/kg.

Broader findings and caveats from the paper: Low levels of normalized T-cell clonal expansion were also seen in some patients who did not respond. After ivuxolimab, expanded clones were on average more numerous among CD8+ T cells than among CD4+ T cells. At doses of 0.1 to 3.0 mg/kg, clonal expansion of both CD4+ and CD8+ blood T cells was observed from baseline to week 6. Partial responders in the 0.1-3.0 mg/kg groups had among the lowest normalized peripheral clonal expansion, especially among CD8+ T cells. The antigen specificity of the clonally expanded peripheral T cells was not determined.

The trial excluded patients who had a history of autoimmune disease or were on systemic immunosuppression. Peripheral blood for TCR sequencing was drawn from every dose cohort at baseline, at cycle 4 day 1 and at cycle 7 day 1. Samples were obtained from an open-label, multicenter, first-in-human phase I dose-escalation trial of ivuxolimab. The trial enrolled adults with locally advanced or metastatic head and neck squamous cell, hepatocellular, melanoma or renal cell carcinoma. Before TCR sequencing, CD4+ T cells and CD8+ T cells from peripheral blood were sorted into separate populations. This receptor chain uses TRBV5-1 and TRBJ2-3; the D gene cannot be resolved reliably. The sequence was collected from an adult with an advanced solid tumor such as melanoma, head and neck, liver or kidney cancer. Specimen: CD4+ or CD8+ T cells sorted from blood, collected in a trial of the OX40 agonist ivuxolimab. Here is the DNA: TGCGCCAGCAGCTTGGCGCCTAGGAGCACAGATACGCAGTATTTT. It translates to CASSLAPRSTDTQYF.